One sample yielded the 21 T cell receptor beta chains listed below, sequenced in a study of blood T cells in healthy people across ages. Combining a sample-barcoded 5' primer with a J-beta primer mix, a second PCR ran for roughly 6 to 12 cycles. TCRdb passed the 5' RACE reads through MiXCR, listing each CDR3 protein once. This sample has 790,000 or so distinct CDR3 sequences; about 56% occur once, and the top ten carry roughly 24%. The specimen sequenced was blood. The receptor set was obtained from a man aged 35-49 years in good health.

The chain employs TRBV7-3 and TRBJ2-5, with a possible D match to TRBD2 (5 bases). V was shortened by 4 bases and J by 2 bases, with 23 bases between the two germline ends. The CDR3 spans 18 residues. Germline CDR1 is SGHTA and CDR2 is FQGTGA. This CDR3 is CASSSLSKLESAQETQYF. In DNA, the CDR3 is TGTGCCAGCAGCTCCCTATCTAAACTAGAGAGTGCACAAGAGACCCAGTACTTC.

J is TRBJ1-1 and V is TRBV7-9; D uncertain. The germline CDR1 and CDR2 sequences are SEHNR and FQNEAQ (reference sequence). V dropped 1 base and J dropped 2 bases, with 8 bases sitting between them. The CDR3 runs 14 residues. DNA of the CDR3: TGTGCCAGCAGCTTAGGTCAACAAAACACTGAAGCTTTCTTT. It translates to CASSLGQQNTEAFF.

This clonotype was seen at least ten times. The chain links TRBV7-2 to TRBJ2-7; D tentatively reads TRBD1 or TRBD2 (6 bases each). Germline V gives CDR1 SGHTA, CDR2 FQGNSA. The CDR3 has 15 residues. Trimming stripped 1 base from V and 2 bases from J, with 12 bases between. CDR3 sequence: CASSLDWGATYEQYF. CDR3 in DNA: TGTGCCAGCAGCTTAGACTGGGGGGCGACCTACGAGCAGTACTTC.

CDR3 sequence (DNA): TGTGCCAGCAGCAAAGGGAACGCGACACCGAGGGCCAACGTCCTGACTTTC. This translates into CASSKGNATPRANVLTF. This chain joins TRBV21-1 and TRBJ2-6. TRBV21-1 represents a pseudogene. This CDR3 spans 17 amino acids.

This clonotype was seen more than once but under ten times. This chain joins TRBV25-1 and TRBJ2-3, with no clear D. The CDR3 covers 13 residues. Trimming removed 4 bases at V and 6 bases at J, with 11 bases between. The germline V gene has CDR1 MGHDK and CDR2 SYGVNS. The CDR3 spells CASSGLGSDTQYF. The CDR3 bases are TGTGCCAGCAGTGGCTTGGGCTCCGATACGCAGTATTTT.

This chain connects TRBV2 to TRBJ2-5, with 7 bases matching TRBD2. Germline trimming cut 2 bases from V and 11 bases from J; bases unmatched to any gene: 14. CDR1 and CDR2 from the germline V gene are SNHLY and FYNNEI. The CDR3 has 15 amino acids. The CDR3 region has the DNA TGTGCCAGCAGTGAACCGCGGGGGAGGCTTAATGAGCAGTACTTC. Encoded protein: CASSEPRGRLNEQYF.

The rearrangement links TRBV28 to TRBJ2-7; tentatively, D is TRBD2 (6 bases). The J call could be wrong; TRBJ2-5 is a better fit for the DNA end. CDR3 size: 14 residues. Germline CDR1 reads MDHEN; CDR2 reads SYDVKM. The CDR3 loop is CASTPRGEEETQYF. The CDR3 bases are TGTGCCAGCACCCCGAGAGGGGAGGAAGAGACCCAGTACTTC.

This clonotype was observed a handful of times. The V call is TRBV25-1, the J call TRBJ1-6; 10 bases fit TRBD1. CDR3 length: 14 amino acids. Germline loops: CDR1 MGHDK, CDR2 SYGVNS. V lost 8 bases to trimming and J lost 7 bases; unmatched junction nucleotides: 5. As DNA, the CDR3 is TGTGCCAGCGTTGGACAGGGGGAAAATTCACCCCTCCACTTT. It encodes CASVGQGENSPLHF.

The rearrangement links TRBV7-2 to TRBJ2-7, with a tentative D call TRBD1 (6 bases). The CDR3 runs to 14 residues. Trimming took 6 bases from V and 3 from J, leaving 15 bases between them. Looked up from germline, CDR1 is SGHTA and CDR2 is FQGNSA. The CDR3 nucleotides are TGTGCCAGCAGACCAAGGGAACAGGGCTACGAGCAGTACTTC. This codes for CASRPREQGYEQYF.

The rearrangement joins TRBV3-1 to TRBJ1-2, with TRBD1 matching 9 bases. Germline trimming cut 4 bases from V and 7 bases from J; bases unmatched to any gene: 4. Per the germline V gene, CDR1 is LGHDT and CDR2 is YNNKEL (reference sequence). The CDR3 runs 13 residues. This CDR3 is CASSPTGGLGYTF. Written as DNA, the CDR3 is TGTGCCAGCAGCCCTACAGGGGGCCTTGGCTACACCTTC.

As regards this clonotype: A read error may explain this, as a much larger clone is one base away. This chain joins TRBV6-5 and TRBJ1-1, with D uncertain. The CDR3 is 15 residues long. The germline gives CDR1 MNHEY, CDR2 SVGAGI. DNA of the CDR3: TGTGCCAGCAGAAAGGATCGGGAATTGAACACTGAAGCTCTCTTT. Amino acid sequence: CASRKDRELNTEALF.

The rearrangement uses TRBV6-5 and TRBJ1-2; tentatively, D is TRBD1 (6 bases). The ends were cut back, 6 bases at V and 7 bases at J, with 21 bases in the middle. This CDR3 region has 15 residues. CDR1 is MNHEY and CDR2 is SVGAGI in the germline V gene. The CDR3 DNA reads TGTGCCAGCAGCCAATTTAAGGACAGTGCTGTTGGCTACACCTTC. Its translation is CASSQFKDSAVGYTF.

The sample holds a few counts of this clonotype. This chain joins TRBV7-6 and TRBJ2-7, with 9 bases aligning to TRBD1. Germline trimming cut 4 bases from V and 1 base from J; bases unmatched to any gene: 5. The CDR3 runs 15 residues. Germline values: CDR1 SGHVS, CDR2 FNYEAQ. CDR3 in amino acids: CASSSRTGASYEQYF. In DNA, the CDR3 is TGTGCCAGCAGCTCCCGGACAGGGGCGTCCTACGAGCAGTACTTC.

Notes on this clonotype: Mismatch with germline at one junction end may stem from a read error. In DNA, the CDR3 is TGCGCCAGCGGCTTAGAAGGGGATCTTTATGGCTACACCTTC. It codes for CASGLEGDLYGYTF. The chain couples TRBV5-1 to TRBJ1-2; D perhaps matches TRBD1 (5 bases). The CDR3 has 14 amino acids. Germline loops: CDR1 SGHRS, CDR2 YFSETQ.

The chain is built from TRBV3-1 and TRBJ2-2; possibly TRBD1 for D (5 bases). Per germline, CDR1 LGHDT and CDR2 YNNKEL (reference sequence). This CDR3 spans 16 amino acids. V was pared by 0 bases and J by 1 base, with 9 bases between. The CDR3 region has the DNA TGTGCCAGCAGCCAAGATTTTGGACAGAACACCGGGGAGCTGTTTTTT. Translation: CASSQDFGQNTGELFF.

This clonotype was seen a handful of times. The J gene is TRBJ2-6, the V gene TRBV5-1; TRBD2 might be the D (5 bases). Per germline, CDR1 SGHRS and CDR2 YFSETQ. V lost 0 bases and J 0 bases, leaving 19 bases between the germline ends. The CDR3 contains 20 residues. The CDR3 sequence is CASSLGLRGNPNSGANVLTF. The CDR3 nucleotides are TGCGCCAGCAGCTTGGGCTTAAGAGGGAACCCGAACTCTGGGGCCAACGTCCTGACTTTC.

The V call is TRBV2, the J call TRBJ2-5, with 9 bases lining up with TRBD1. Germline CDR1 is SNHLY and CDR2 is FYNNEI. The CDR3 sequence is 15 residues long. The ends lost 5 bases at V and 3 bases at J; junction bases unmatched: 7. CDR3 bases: TGTGCCAGCAGTCCCGGACAGGGGCTTAAAGAGACCCAGTACTTC. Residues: CASSPGQGLKETQYF.

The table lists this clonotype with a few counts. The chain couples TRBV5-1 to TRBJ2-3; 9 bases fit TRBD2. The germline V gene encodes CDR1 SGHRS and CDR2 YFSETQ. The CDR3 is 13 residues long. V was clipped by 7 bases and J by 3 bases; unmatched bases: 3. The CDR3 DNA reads TGCGCCAGCCGTAGCGGGAGAACAGATACGCAGTATTTT. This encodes CASRSGRTDTQYF.

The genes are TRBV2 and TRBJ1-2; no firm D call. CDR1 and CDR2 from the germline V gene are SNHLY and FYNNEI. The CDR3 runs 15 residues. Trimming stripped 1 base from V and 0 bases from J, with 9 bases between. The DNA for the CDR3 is TGTGCCAGCAGTGAAGGGTATAAGGCTAACTATGGCTACACCTTC. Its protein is CASSEGYKANYGYTF.

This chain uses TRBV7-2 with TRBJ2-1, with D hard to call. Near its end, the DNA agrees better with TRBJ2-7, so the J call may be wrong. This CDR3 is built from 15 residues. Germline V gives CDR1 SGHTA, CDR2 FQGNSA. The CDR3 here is CASSLKPRSYNEQYF. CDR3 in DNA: TGTGCCAGCAGTTTAAAACCCCGCTCCTACAATGAGCAGTACTTC.

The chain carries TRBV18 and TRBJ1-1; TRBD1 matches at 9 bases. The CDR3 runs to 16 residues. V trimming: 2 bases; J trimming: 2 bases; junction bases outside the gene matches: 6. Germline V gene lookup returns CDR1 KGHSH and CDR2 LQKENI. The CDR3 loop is CASSPIQGARNTEAFF. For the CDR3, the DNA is TGTGCCAGCTCACCAATACAGGGGGCGCGAAACACTGAAGCTTTCTTT. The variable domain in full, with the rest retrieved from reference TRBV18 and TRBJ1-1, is NAGVMQNPRHLVRRRGQEARLRCSPMKGHSHVYWYRQLPEEGLKFMVYLQKENIIDESGMPKERFSAEFPKEGPSILRIQQVVRGDSAAYFCASSPIQGARNTEAFFGQGTRLTVV.